A single TCR beta chain is shown here with its context. The entry originates in a study of blood T cell repertoires in COVID-19. Looking at the study overall: Acute-phase and convalescent COVID-19 samples originated in the United States, Italy and Spain.

Profiling relied on immunoSEQ multiplex PCR, and the TCRdb table lists in-frame clones only, not all of them. The table has a few hundred thousand clones, 70% to 90% seen once; the top ten hold 8% to 9.5%. Study members were between roughly 18 and 100 years old and lived in 20 to 30 US regions. Researchers sorted participants into cohorts using their self-reported clinical history. Germline V gives CDR1 SNHLY, CDR2 FYNNEI. CDR3 length: 11 residues. Trimming stripped 5 bases from V and 4 bases from J, with 5 bases between. The chain recombines TRBV2 with TRBJ1-2; D unresolved. The receptor was isolated from a woman aged 60 to 75 who had recovered from COVID-19. Sequencing input: PBMCs or T cells enriched from blood (not recorded which). The CDR3 loop reads CASSRGYGYTF. The CDR3 DNA sequence: TGTGCCAGCAGTAGAGGCTATGGCTACACCTTC.